In this sample, the clone carrying this T cell receptor beta chain turned up many times. TCRdb re-derived calls from the reads in MiXCR, one entry per CDR3 protein. The sample has 15,000 to 20,000 distinct CDR3 sequences; less than 25% are singletons. These data are taken from a study of lung T cells in sarcoidosis with Löfgren's syndrome. Overall study: In sarcoidosis, CD4+ T cells accumulate in bronchoalveolar lavage fluid.

The sample taken for sequencing was CD4+ T cells from PBMCs. The sequence was obtained from a human donor with sarcoidosis (Löfgren's syndrome or another form), or a control subject (not recorded which).

The CDR3 protein is CASRGSYNEQFF. The CDR3 DNA follows: TGTGCCTCACGGGGCTCCTACAATGAGCAGTTCTTC. The chain uses TRBV19 and TRBJ2-1; D is possibly TRBD2 (5 bases). Germline CDR1 reads LNHDA; CDR2 reads SQIVND (reference sequence). The CDR3 has 12 residues. V lost 11 bases, J lost 0 bases, and 8 bases lay in between.